Below, 14 T cell receptor beta chains from the same sample are listed, as sequenced in a study of T cell repertoires in cytomegalovirus infection. TCRdb itself ran the reads through MiXCR, one entry per CDR3 protein. Of 510,000 or so distinct CDR3 sequences listed, about a quarter are singletons. Sequencing was carried out using PBMCs. Receptors were obtained from a human donor in good health (CMV status not recorded). Some clones in this sample may be carry-over from other donors' samples.

This clonotype was seen only a few times. The chain has TRBV10-3 and TRBJ2-7; 9 bases map to TRBD1. Trimming removed 3 bases from V and 4 bases from J; junction bases left unmatched: 4. There are 14 residues in the CDR3. Germline assignment: CDR1 ENHRY and CDR2 SYGVKD. The CDR3 loop reads CAISDLGTGYEQYF. DNA of the CDR3: TGTGCCATCAGTGACCTCGGGACAGGGTACGAGCAGTACTTC.

This chain uses TRBV7-2 with TRBJ2-1; 7 bases fit TRBD2. This CDR3 contains 16 residues. Looked up from germline, CDR1 is SGHTA and CDR2 is FQGNSA. V shed 9 bases, J shed 2 bases, and the junction held 13 bases outside the gene matches. CDR3 sequence: CASFPSAGTTYNEQFF. The DNA for the CDR3 is TGTGCCAGTTTCCCCTCAGCGGGGACCACCTACAATGAGCAGTTCTTC.

This clonotype showed up many times. This chain links TRBV7-2 with TRBJ2-5; D remains unclear. Trimming pared 6 bases from V and 1 base from J, leaving 6 bases between. Germline assignment: CDR1 SGHTA and CDR2 FQGNSA. The CDR3 has 12 amino acids. Written as DNA, the CDR3 is TGTGCCAGCAGTTCCCCCCAAGAGACCCAGTACTTC. Amino acid sequence: CASSSPQETQYF. Variable domain in full (rest from reference TRBV7-2 and TRBJ2-5): GAGVSQSPSNKVTEKGKDVELRCDPISGHTALYWYRQSLGQGLEFLIYFQGNSAPDKSGLPSDRFSAERTGGSVSTLTIQRTQQEDSAVYLCASSSPQETQYFGPGTRLLVL.

This clonotype showed up just a few times. The CDR3 spells CASSLPPGQSTGELFF. The CDR3 DNA sequence: TGTGCCAGCAGCTTACCCCCGGGGCAGTCCACCGGGGAGCTGTTTTTT. The chain combines TRBV7-9 with TRBJ2-2; D assignment may be TRBD1 or TRBD2 (5 bases each). Germline CDR1 is SEHNR and CDR2 is FQNEAQ (reference sequence). Trimming took 2 bases from V and 4 from J, leaving 14 bases between them. The CDR3 spans 16 residues.

The chain is built from TRBV28 and TRBJ1-2; D gene unclear. Germline V gene lookup returns CDR1 MDHEN and CDR2 SYDVKM. V was clipped by 1 base and J by 8 bases, with 20 bases between them. This CDR3 region has 16 residues. The DNA of the CDR3 is TGTGCCAGCAGTTTATCCGGAGCACTGAGGGCGGAGGGCTACACCTTC. Its translation is CASSLSGALRAEGYTF.

The chain joins TRBV25-1 to TRBJ1-1; tentative D call: TRBD1 (6 bases). Trimming cost V 5 bases and J 1 base, with 11 bases left between them. The CDR3 spans 14 residues. Per germline, CDR1 MGHDK and CDR2 SYGVNS. The CDR3 loop reads CASSPRGWNTEAFF. As DNA, the CDR3 is TGTGCCAGCAGTCCCAGGGGCTGGAACACTGAAGCTTTCTTT. The whole variable domain, filled in from reference TRBV25-1 and TRBJ1-1, reads EADIYQTPRYLVIGTGKKITLECSQTMGHDKMYWYQQDPGMELHLIHYSYGVNSTEKGDLSSESTVSRIRTEHFPLTLESARPSHTSQYLCASSPRGWNTEAFFGQGTRLTVV.

This clonotype was recorded a few times. The chain is built from TRBV6-2 or TRBV6-3 and TRBJ2-7; D is possibly TRBD1 (6 bases). The CDR3 has 16 amino acids. From germline, CDR1 is MNHEY and CDR2 SVGEGT. Trimming removed 3 bases at V and 2 bases at J, with 17 bases between. In DNA, the CDR3 is TGTGCCAGCAGTTATTCGCTTTGGGACAATACCTACGAGCAGTACTTC. It codes for CASSYSLWDNTYEQYF.

This clonotype was counted ten times or more. The gene calls are TRBV7-2 and TRBJ2-2; D not certain. The CDR3 loop spans 12 amino acids. Germline V gene sequence: CDR1 SGHTA, CDR2 FQGNSA. Trimming left V 3 bases short and J 6 bases short, with 5 bases between. The CDR3: CASSFIAGELFF. The CDR3 region has the DNA TGTGCCAGCAGCTTCATTGCCGGGGAGCTGTTTTTT.

This chain uses TRBV4-1 with TRBJ2-3, with D perhaps given as TRBD1 or TRBD2 (6 bases each). Between the trimmed V and J ends, which lost 2 bases and 5 bases, there was a span of 14 bases. From germline, CDR1 is MGHRA and CDR2 YSYEKL. CDR3 length: 15 residues. CDR3 protein: CASSQTTGAGDTQYF. CDR3 DNA: TGCGCCAGCAGCCAAACCACGGGGGCGGGAGATACGCAGTATTTT.

This clonotype was picked up many times. The J gene is TRBJ2-3, the V gene TRBV12-3 or TRBV12-4; 9 bases fit TRBD2. The CDR3 runs 18 residues. J was trimmed by 3 bases and V by 2 bases; bases with no gene match: 12. This CDR3 is CASSLRGVAGVVTDTQYF. CDR3 bases: TGTGCCAGCAGTTTACGCGGGGTAGCGGGAGTTGTAACAGATACGCAGTATTTT.

In this sample, this clonotype turned up a few times. This chain connects TRBV20-1 to TRBJ1-2; D is ambiguous. The CDR3 runs to 14 residues. Germline CDR1 DFQATT, CDR2 SNEGSKA (reference sequence). Trimming left V 3 bases short and J 8 bases short, with 19 bases between. This CDR3 is CSASPPDSRGGYTF. As DNA, the CDR3 is TGCAGTGCTAGCCCCCCGGACTCCCGAGGGGGCTACACCTTC.

This rearrangement joins TRBV7-8 to TRBJ2-1; no reliable D call. CDR1 and CDR2 (germline): SGHVS, FQNEAQ. The V gene lost 4 bases and the J gene lost 15 bases, with 19 bases spanning the gap. The CDR3 covers 13 residues. The CDR3 here is CASSSPLHRSPFF. DNA for the CDR3: TGTGCCAGCAGCTCGCCTTTACACCGGAGTCCGTTCTTC.

This clonotype was detected a few times. V is TRBV7-9 and J is TRBJ2-2; maybe TRBD2 (7 bases). Germline-derived CDR1 and CDR2 are SEHNR and FQNEAQ (reference sequence). Trimming removed 5 bases at V and 7 bases at J, with 23 bases between. The length of the CDR3 is 17 residues. CDR3 nucleotides: TGTGCCAGCAGCACCCGGGCGGCGGGGGCCCGAATCGGGGAGCTGTTTTTT. Translation gives CASSTRAAGARIGELFF.

V gene TRBV30 combines with J gene TRBJ2-1, with 12 positions matching TRBD2. The J segment lost 4 bases and the V segment lost 3 bases, leaving 1 base of the junction unmatched. This CDR3 has 14 amino acids. Looked up from germline, CDR1 is GTSNPN and CDR2 is SVGIG (reference sequence). CDR3 residues: CAWRLAGGYNEQFF. CDR3 DNA sequence: TGTGCCTGGAGGCTAGCGGGAGGGTACAATGAGCAGTTCTTC.